This T cell receptor (beta chain) was sequenced for a study of blood T cell repertoires in COVID-19. About the research overall: Sources were T cells, B-cell-depleted T cells, or PBMCs; the material itself was cDNA or gDNA.

Assay: immunoSEQ multiplex PCR; the TCRdb copy retains only in-frame clones and omits some. Of about 350,000 clones in the sample, about 90% were seen once. Germline V CDR1 and CDR2: LGHDT, YNNKEL (reference sequence). Trimming took 4 bases from V and 1 from J; bases not matched to a gene: 9. This CDR3 comprises 17 residues. Self-reported history from a screening survey and questionnaire set each donor's cohort. Two negative PCRs, clearance, or symptom resolution had been documented for recovered Cohort 3 donors. The sequenced material came from PBMCs or T cells enriched from blood (not recorded which). The chain carries TRBV3-1 (or the pseudogene TRBV3-2) and TRBJ2-3; the match to TRBD2 covers 9 bases. This TCR was sampled from a woman aged 30 to 39 who had recovered from COVID-19. CDR3 DNA sequence: TGTGCCAGCAGCCCGGCGGGGGGGCCTATCGGCACAGATACGCAGTATTTT. Amino acids: CASSPAGGPIGTDTQYF.